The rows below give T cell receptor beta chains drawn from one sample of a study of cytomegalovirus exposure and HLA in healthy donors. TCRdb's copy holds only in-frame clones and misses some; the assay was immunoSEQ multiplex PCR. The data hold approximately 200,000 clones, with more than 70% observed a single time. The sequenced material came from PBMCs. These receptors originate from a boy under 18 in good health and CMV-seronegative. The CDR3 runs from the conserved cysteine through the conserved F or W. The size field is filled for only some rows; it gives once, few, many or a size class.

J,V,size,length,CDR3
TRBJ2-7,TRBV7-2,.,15,CASSSPTGNSYEQYF
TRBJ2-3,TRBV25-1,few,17,CASIDGLAGGGSDTQYF
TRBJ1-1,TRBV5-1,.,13,CASSLWRDTEAFF
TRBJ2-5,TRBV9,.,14,CASSVAWGGETQYF
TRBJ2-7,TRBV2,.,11,CASSSRREQYF
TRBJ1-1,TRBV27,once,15,CASSLSGTRGVEAFF
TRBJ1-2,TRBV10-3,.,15,CAISENRGRIYGYTF
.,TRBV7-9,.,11,CASSSLYEQYF
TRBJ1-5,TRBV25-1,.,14,CASSESDRIKPQHF
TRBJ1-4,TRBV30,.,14,CACTPSARNEKLFF
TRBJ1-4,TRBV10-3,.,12,CAIRGSGEKLFF
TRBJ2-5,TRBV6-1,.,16,CASSEPLRGWAETQYF
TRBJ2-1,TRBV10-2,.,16,CASSSWDTGFGDEQFF
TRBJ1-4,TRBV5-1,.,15,CASSLVGQGGEKLFF
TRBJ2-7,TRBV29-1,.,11,CSVFNTYEQYF
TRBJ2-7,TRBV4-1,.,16,CASSHPKTGGYYEQYF
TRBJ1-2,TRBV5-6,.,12,CASSLADRGYTF
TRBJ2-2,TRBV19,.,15,CASSFRREYTGELFF
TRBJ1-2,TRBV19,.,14,CASSILGQGVGYTF
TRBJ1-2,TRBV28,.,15,CASRKDRGRAGGYTF
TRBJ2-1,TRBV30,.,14,CARTRVAAYNEQFF
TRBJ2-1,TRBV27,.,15,CASTRLAGGLDEQFF
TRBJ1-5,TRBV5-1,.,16,CASSLGDRNSNQPQHF
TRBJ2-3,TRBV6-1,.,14,CASSGFTGTDTQYF
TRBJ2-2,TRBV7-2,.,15,CASSSGGLGTGELFF
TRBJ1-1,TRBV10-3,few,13,CAISDRGDTEAFF
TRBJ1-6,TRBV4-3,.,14,CASSQDLRRPPLHF
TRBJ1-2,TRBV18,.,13,CASSPRRQDGYTF
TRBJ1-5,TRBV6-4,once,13,CASSAGSNQPQHF
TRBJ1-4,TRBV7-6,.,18,CASSPGHTPGRINEKLFF
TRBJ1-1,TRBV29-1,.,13,CSVETRQGFEAFF
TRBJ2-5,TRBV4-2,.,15,CASSQDEAGEETQYF
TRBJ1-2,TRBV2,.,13,CASSGQGNYGYTF
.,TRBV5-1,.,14,CASSSRTLSYEQYF
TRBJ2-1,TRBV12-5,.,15,CASGLVLGQVNEQFF
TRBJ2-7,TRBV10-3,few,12,CATGTSPHEQYF
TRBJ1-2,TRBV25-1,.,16,CASSEGGAGSNYGYTF
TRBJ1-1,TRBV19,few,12,CASGHQNTEAFF
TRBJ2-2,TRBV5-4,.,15,CASSSLAAETGELFF
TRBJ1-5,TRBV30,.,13,CAWSTGLNQPQHF
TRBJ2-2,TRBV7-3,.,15,CASSFGMAGHGELFF
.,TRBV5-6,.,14,CASGAGISSYEQYF
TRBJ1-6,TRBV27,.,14,CASSFNARGSPLHF
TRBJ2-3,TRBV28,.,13,CASSDRFTDTQYF
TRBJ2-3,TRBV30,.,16,CAWSPGLEATTDTQYF
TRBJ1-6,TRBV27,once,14,CASSLRGLGSPLHF
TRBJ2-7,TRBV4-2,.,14,CASSQVRVTYEQYF
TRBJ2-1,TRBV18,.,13,CASSPGQDNEQFF
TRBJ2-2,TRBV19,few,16,CASQVAGVVNTGELFF
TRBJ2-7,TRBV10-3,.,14,CAISEAQGNYEQYF
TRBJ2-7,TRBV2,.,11,CASNGEFEQYF
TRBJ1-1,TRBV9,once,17,CASSVGLRVLEDTEAFF